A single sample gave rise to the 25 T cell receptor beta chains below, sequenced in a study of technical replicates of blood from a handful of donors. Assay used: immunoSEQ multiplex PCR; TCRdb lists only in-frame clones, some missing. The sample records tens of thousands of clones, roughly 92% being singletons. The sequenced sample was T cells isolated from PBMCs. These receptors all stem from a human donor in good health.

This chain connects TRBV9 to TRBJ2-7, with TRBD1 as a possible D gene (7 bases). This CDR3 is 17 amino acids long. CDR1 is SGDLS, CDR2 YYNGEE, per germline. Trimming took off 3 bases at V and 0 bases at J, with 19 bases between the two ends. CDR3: CASSGYEQGTGSYEQYF. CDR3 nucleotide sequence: TGTGCCAGCAGCGGTTACGAACAGGGGACTGGCTCCTACGAGCAGTACTTC.

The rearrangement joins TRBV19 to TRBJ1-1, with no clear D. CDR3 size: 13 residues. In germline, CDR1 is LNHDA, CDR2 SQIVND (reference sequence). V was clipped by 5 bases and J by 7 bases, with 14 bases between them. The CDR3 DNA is TGTGCCAGTAGTCGGTGGGTCCGCGGTGAAGCTTTCTTT. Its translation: CASSRWVRGEAFF.

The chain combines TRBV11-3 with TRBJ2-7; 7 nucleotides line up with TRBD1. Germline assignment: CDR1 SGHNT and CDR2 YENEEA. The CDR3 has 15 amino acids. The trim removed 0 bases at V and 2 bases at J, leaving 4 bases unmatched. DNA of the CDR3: TGTGCCAGCAGCTTAGAGAGACAGGGCGCCTACGAGCAGTACTTC. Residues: CASSLERQGAYEQYF.

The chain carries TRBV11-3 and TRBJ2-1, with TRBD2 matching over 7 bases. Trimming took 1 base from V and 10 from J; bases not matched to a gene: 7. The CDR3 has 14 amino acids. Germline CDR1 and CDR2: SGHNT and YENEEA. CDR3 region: CASSLGRGVREQFF. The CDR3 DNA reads TGTGCCAGCAGCTTAGGCCGGGGGGTTAGGGAGCAGTTCTTC.

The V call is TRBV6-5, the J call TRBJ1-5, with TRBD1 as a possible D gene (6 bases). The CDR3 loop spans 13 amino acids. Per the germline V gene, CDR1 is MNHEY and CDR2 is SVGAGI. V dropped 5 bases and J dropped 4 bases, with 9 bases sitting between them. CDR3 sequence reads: CASSQGWNQPQHF. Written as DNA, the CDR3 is TGTGCCAGCAGTCAGGGGTGGAATCAGCCCCAGCATTTT.

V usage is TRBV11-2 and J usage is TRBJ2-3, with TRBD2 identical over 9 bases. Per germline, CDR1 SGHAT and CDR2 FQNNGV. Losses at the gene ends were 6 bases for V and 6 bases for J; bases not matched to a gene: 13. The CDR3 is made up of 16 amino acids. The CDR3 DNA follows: TGTGCCAGCAGTTACCTTCTAGCGGGGCGACGGGATACGCAGTATTTT. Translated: CASSYLLAGRRDTQYF.

This CDR3 reads CAISDSGRTPETQYF. The CDR3 region has the DNA TGTGCCATCAGTGATAGCGGGAGAACTCCAGAGACCCAGTACTTC. The V gene is TRBV10-3, the J gene TRBJ2-5, with 9 bases identical to TRBD2. The CDR3 extends over 15 amino acids. V was pared by 3 bases and J by 4 bases, with 6 bases of the junction left unmatched. Germline V CDR1 and CDR2: ENHRY, SYGVKD.

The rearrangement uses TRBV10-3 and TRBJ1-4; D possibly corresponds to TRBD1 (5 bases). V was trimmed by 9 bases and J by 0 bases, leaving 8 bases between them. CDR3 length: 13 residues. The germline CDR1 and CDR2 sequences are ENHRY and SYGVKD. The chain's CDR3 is CAIQVTTNEKLFF. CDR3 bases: TGTGCCATACAGGTCACAACTAATGAAAAACTGTTTTTT.

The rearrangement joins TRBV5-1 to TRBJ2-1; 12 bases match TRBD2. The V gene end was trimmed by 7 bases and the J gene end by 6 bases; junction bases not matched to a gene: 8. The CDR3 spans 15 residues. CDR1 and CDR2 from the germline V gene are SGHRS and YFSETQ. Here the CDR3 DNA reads TGCGCCAGCTCCTCCGGGACTAGCGGGCCCAATGAGCAGTTCTTC. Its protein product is CASSSGTSGPNEQFF.

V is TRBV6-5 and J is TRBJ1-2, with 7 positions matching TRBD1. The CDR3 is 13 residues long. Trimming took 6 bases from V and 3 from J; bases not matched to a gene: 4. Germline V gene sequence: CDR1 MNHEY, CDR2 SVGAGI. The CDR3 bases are TGTGCCAGCAGACACAGGGGATACTATGGCTACACCTTC. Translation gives CASRHRGYYGYTF.

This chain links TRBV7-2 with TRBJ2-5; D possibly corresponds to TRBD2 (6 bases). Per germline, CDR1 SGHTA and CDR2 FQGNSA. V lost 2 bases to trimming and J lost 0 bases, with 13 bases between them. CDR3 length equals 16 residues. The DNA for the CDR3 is TGTGCCAGCAGCTTATCCCTAACGGGGGACCAAGAGACCCAGTACTTC. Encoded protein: CASSLSLTGDQETQYF.

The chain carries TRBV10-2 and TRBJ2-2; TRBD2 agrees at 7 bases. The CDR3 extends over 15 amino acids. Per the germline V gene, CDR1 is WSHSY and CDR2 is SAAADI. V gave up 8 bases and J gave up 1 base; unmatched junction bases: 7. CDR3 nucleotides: TGCGCCAGCCTAATCTCTAGCGGGAACACCGGGGAGCTGTTTTTT. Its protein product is CASLISSGNTGELFF.

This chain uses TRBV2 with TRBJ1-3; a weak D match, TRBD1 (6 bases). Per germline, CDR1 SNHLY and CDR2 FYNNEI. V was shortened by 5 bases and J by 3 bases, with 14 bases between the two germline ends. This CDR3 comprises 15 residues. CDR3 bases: TGTGCCAGCAGTATTACAGGGCGCGTTGGAAACACCATATATTTT. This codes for CASSITGRVGNTIYF.

For the CDR3, the DNA is TGTGCCAGCAGTCTACTAAAAAAAATTAGCGGGGAAGAGACCCAGTACTTC. As protein: CASSLLKKISGEETQYF. The V gene is TRBV21-1, the J gene TRBJ2-5; TRBD2 was called by the table and not checked on the DNA. TRBV21-1 is a known pseudogene. The CDR3 totals 17 residues.

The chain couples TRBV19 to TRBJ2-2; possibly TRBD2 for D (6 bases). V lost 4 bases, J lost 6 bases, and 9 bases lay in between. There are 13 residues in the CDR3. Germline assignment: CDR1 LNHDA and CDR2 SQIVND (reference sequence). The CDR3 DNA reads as TGTGCCAGTAGTAGGTCGGGGGCCGGGGAGCTGTTTTTT. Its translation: CASSRSGAGELFF.

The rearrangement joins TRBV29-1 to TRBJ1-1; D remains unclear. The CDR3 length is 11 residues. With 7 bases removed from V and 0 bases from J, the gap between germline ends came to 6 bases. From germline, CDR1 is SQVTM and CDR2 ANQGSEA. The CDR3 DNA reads TGCAGCGCCGAGTTGAACACTGAAGCTTTCTTT. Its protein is CSAELNTEAFF.

This CDR3 reads CASSFVYEQYF. CDR3 in DNA: TGTGCCAGCAGCTTCGTCTACGAGCAGTACTTC. This chain links TRBV7-8 with TRBJ2-7; no clear D gene. This CDR3 contains 11 residues. Trimming shortened V by 3 bases and J by 3 bases, and 3 bases separated the two germline ends. Germline V gene lookup returns CDR1 SGHVS and CDR2 FQNEAQ.

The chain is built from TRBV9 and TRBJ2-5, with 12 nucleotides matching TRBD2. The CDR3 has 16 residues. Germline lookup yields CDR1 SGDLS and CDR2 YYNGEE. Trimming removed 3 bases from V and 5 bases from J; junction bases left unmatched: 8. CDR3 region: CASSARTSGKRETQYF. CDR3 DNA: TGTGCCAGCAGCGCCCGGACTAGCGGGAAGAGGGAGACCCAGTACTTC.

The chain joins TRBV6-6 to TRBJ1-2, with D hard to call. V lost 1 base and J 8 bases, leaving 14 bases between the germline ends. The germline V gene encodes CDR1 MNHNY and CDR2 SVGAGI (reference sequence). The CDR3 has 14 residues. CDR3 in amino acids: CASSYFSGQYGYTF. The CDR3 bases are TGTGCCAGCAGTTACTTTAGTGGTCAATACGGCTACACCTTC.

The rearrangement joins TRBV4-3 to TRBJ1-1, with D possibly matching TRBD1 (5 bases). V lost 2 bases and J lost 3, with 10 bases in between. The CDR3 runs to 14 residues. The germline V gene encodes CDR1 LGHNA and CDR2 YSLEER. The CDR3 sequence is CASSQIEGDTEAFF. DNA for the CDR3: TGCGCCAGCAGCCAAATCGAAGGGGACACTGAAGCTTTCTTT.

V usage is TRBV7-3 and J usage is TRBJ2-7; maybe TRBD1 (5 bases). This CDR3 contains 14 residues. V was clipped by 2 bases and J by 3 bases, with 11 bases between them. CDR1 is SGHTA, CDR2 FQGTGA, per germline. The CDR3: CASSLSSGNYEQYF. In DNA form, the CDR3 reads TGTGCCAGCAGCTTATCTTCAGGGAACTACGAGCAGTACTTC.

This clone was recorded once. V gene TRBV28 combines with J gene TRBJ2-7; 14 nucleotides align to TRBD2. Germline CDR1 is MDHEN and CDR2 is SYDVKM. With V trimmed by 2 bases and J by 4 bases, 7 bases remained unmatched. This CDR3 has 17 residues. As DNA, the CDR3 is TGTGCCAGCAGTTTAACCGGGACTAGCGGGAGAGGGTACGAGCAGTACTTC. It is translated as CASSLTGTSGRGYEQYF.

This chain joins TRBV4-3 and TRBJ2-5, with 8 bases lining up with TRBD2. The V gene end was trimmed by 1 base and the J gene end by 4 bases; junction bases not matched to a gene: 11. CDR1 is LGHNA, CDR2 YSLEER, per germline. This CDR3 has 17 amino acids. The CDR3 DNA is TGCGCCAGCAGCCAAGGAGTTAGGCTAGCGGGCGTAGAGACCCAGTACTTC. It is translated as CASSQGVRLAGVETQYF.

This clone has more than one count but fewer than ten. The CDR3 DNA sequence: TGTCTCACTCAGGGTCACCACTATGGCTACACCTTC. Translating gives CLTQGHHYGYTF. This sequence joins TRBV6-5 and TRBJ1-2; possible D gene TRBD1, 5 bases. Per germline, CDR1 MNHEY and CDR2 SVGAGI. CDR3 length: 12 residues.

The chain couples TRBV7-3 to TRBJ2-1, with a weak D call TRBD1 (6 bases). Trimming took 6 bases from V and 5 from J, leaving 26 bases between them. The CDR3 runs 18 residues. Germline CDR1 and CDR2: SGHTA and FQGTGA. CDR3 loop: CASSLKGVVLGSDNEQFF. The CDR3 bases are TGTGCCAGCAGTCTAAAGGGGGTCGTTTTGGGGTCGGACAATGAGCAGTTCTTC.